This T cell receptor (beta chain) was retrieved from a study of T cells in Graves' hyperthyroidism and ophthalmopathy. Germline V lookup: CDR1 SGHRS, CDR2 YFSETQ. With 4 bases removed from V and 4 bases from J, the gap between germline ends came to 16 bases. This CDR3 contains 15 residues. This clonotype was detected many times. RNA transcripts provided the source from which TCR beta CDR3 regions were amplified. HTBI primers were the set used in a first-round RT-PCR of the TCR CDR3. TCRdb recomputed calls from the multiplex PCR reads with MiXCR, one row per CDR3 protein. The table includes around 520,000 distinct CDR3 sequences, around an eighth detected once.

Sequencing used blood. The chain couples TRBV5-1 to TRBJ2-3; no clear D. This receptor was taken from a young woman with Graves' hyperthyroidism. The CDR3 coding sequence is TGCGCCAGCAGCCAAGCAGAGGAAAGCGCAGATACGCAGTATTTT. As protein: CASSQAEESADTQYF.